This TCR beta chain is from a study of cytomegalovirus exposure and HLA in healthy donors. Whole-study findings and limits: Among TCR beta chains, those listed as cytomegalovirus-associated numbered some 160.

Vbeta (60) and Jbeta (13) primers were used in the PCR. Measured with immunoSEQ multiplex PCR; TCRdb has only the in-frame clones, and not every one. The data contain more than 120,000 clones, approximately 79% of them seen just once; the ten biggest clones take up roughly 2.8%. With 1 base clipped from V and 1 base from J, the junction kept 5 bases outside the gene matches. Looked up from germline, CDR1 is LNHDA and CDR2 is SQIVND (reference sequence). This CDR3 is 17 amino acids long. As to this clone: Antigen: not known.

This sequence was found in a woman aged 25 to 39 in good health and CMV-seronegative. The sequenced material came from PBMCs. The chain is built from TRBV19 and TRBJ2-2; 8 bases are shared with TRBD1. The CDR3 here is CASSIGGDRRNTGELFF. The CDR3 DNA is TGTGCCAGTAGTATAGGTGGGGACAGGAGGAACACCGGGGAGCTGTTTTTT.